Presented here are 3 T cell receptor beta chains from one specimen sequenced in a study of CD8+CD57+ T cells in acquired aplastic anemia. Using genomic DNA as the template, TCR beta VDJ and CDR3 profiling was carried out. A single record per CDR3 protein comes from TCRdb applying MiXCR to the reads. Of hundreds of thousands of distinct CDR3 sequences listed, roughly 68% are singletons. Material: sorted CD4+, CD8+, or CD8+CD57+ T cells (not recorded which) from PBMCs. The origin of the receptors is a human donor in good health, serving as a control.

On this clonotype: Just one base apart from a much larger clone, this may be a read error. This chain connects TRBV10-3 to TRBJ1-2; D is undetermined. Germline lookup yields CDR1 ENHRY and CDR2 SYGVKD. The CDR3 consists of 13 residues. The CDR3 bases are TGTGTCAGCGGAACTGGGGATGTAGGCGGCTACACCTTC. Translating gives CVSGTGDVGGYTF.

This clonotype was counted ten times or more. This sequence joins TRBV20-1 and TRBJ1-1; D uncertain. Looked up from germline, CDR1 is DFQATT and CDR2 is SNEGSKA (reference sequence). The CDR3 is 14 residues long. V was cut by 3 bases and J by 4 bases, with 15 bases left in between. This chain's CDR3 is CSARWDRLGTEAFF. The CDR3 DNA sequence: TGCAGTGCTAGGTGGGATAGGTTGGGCACTGAAGCTTTCTTT.

With regard to this clonotype: Without the conserved terminal phenylalanine or tryptophan, this CDR3 likely stems from a read error. It is unclear where the CDR3 begins or ends on the DNA, so no DNA is shown, and the CDR3 is as TCRdb lists it. This chain links TRBV7-6 with TRBJ2-5. The CDR3 is made up of 13 amino acids, end residues included. Germline assignment: CDR1 SGHVS and CDR2 FNYEAQ. CDR3: CASSFLEQHTHFG.